The 2 T cell receptor beta chains in this list originate from one sample, sequenced in a study of blood T cells in healthy people across ages. The use of a sample-barcoded 5' primer and a J-beta primer mix characterized a second PCR of about 7 to 12 cycles. TCRdb reanalysed the 5' RACE reads using MiXCR and keeps one entry per CDR3 protein. The sample includes about 970,000 distinct CDR3 sequences, 51% of them seen just once. The sample taken for sequencing was blood. The receptors shown here come from a woman aged 55-70 years in good health.

V and J are TRBV20-1 and TRBJ2-1, with TRBD2 matching over 11 bases. This CDR3 has 16 residues. The V and J ends lost 5 bases and 7 bases, in that order; junction bases with no gene match: 13. Germline V gene sequence: CDR1 DFQATT, CDR2 SNEGSKA (reference sequence). The CDR3 DNA sequence: TGCAGTGCTGAGAATAGCGGGAGGGCCTCTCGGAATGAGCAGTTCTTC. Amino acid sequence: CSAENSGRASRNEQFF.

The rearrangement links TRBV12-3 or TRBV12-4 to TRBJ2-7; possible D gene TRBD1, 5 bases. The CDR3 runs 15 residues. Trimming took off 5 bases at V and 4 bases at J, with 18 bases between the two ends. The CDR3 protein is CASSDSRQGRYEQYF. CDR3 DNA: TGTGCCAGCAGTGATTCCCGCCAGGGTAGATACGAGCAGTACTTC.